The sample holds a few counts of the clone carrying this T cell receptor (beta chain). Germline V gene sequence: CDR1 ENHRY, CDR2 SYGVKD. V was cut by 6 bases and J by 3 bases, with 23 bases left in between. The CDR3 has 17 amino acids. The data are from a study of cytomegalovirus exposure and HLA in healthy donors. PCR primers comprised 60 Vbeta and 13 Jbeta primers. Sequenced by immunoSEQ multiplex PCR; TCRdb stores in-frame clones only, minus some. The data contain roughly 69,000 clones, 65% to 70% of them singletons. Sequenced material: PBMCs. The rearrangement links TRBV10-3 to TRBJ1-1; weak D call: TRBD1 (5 bases). The clonotype originates from a male donor in good health and CMV-seropositive. CDR3 coding DNA: TGTGCCATCAGGGCGCGAGACAGTCCGGCTGGACACACTGAAGCTTTCTTT. Translation gives CAIRARDSPAGHTEAFF.